This T cell receptor (beta chain) was sequenced for a study of blood T cell repertoires in COVID-19. The wider study: Material from acute and convalescent COVID-19 was sourced from the United States, Italy and Spain. The cDNA or gDNA used as material had been derived from T cells, B-cell-depleted T cells, or PBMCs.

Germline values: CDR1 SGHRS, CDR2 YFSETQ. CDR3 length equals 13 residues. Trimming removed 2 bases from V and 5 bases from J, with 10 bases in between. How the authors handled the data: Amplified reference gene primers provided the basis for estimating nucleated cell counts. Assay used: immunoSEQ multiplex PCR; TCRdb lists only in-frame clones, some missing. The V and J calls and the clone size are those of that table, but D and trimming were determined from the DNA. The sample holds approximately 300,000 clones, approximately 87% seen once. Sequenced material: peripheral blood. The chain links TRBV5-1 to TRBJ2-5; D is possibly TRBD1 (5 bases). This clonotype originated in a woman in her fifties or sixties with active or convalescent COVID-19. The CDR3: CASSFGRAETQYF. CDR3 in DNA: TGCGCCAGCAGCTTTGGCAGGGCGGAGACCCAGTACTTC.